This TCR beta chain was retrieved from a study of T cells in Graves' hyperthyroidism and ophthalmopathy. Clinical symptoms, serum thyroxine and TRAb, thyroid ultrasound and orbital computed tomography were used for the diagnoses. This sample holds PBMCs from roughly 10 ml fresh peripheral blood. CDR3 length: 15 amino acids. Trimming removed 1 base from V and 8 bases from J, with 15 bases in between. Per germline, CDR1 KGHSH and CDR2 LQKENI. Amplified TCR beta CDR3 regions derived from RNA transcripts. When the TCR CDR3 underwent first-round RT-PCR, the HTBI primer set was used. TCRdb fed the multiplex PCR reads into MiXCR, producing one record per CDR3 protein. The sample consists of roughly 580,000 distinct CDR3 sequences, approximately 15% of them appearing once.

The clonotype comes from a woman in her thirties with Graves' hyperthyroidism that later progressed to Graves' ophthalmopathy. The sample comprised blood. The chain carries TRBV18 and TRBJ2-1; maybe TRBD2 (6 bases). CDR3 loop: CASSPLLLARDEQFF. In DNA, the CDR3 is TGTGCCAGCTCACCACTACTACTAGCTAGGGATGAGCAGTTCTTC.